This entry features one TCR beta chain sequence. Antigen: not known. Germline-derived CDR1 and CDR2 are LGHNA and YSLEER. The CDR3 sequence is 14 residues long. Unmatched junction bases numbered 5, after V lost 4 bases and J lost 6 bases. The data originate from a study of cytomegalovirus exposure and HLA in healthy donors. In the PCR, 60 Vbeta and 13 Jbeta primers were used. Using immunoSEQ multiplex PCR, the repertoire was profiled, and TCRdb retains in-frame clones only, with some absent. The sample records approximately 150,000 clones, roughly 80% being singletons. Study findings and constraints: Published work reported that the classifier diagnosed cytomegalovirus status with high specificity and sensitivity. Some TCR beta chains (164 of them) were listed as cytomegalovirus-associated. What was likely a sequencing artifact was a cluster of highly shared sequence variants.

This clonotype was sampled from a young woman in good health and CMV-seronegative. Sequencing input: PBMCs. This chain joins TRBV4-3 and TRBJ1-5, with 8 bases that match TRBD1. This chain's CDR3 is CASSRWTGTQPQHF. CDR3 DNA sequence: TGCGCCAGCAGCCGATGGACAGGGACTCAGCCCCAGCATTTT.